This TCR beta chain originates from a study of control samples from healthy donors and cancer patients. Trimming left V 3 bases short and J 10 bases short, with 17 bases between. Germline V gene lookup returns CDR1 KGHDR and CDR2 SFDVKD. The CDR3 runs to 14 residues. Data came from immunoSEQ multiplex PCR; TCRdb stores just in-frame clones and leaves some out. The sample consists of about 160,000 clones, 94% of them appearing once. This chain connects TRBV24-1 to TRBJ1-1; D is possibly TRBD1 (5 bases). Sequenced input: PBMCs. This receptor was obtained from a man in his sixties with colorectal cancer. The CDR3 is CATSDPGRGGGAFF. DNA for the CDR3: TGTGCCACCAGTGATCCGGGACGGGGGGGTGGAGCTTTCTTT.